This T cell receptor (beta chain) was obtained from a study of T cells in localized non-small cell lung cancer (TCRdb year 2020). For the study in its entirety: The study examined T cell repertoires in a few hundred patients with early-stage NSCLC and compared tumors with uninvolved tumor-adjacent lungs. The cohort comprised 236 treatment-naïve NSCLC patients with resected, localized lung tumors. A mean age of 66.3 years was recorded for the NSCLC patients, of whom under 150 were male and around 100 were female.

Results the study describes overall, beyond this receptor: Higher T cell density in blood was associated with longer overall survival, whereas higher clonality in adjacent lung was associated with shorter survival. Because multi-region tumor sequencing was not done, intratumor heterogeneity could not be ruled out. A median of 57 of the top 100 tumor clones were detected in paired uninvolved adjacent lung, and 28 of these tumor clones were also found among the top 100 clones of the paired uninvolved adjacent lung. Uninvolved tumor-adjacent lung showed the highest T cell clonality, higher than tumor, which suggests more focused antigenic responses in the uninvolved tumor-adjacent lung. Since the design was exploratory, TCR variables were selected using unadjusted p-values with no false-discovery rate correction.

V is pared back by 10 bases and J by 0 bases, with 10 bases lying between the germline termini. CDR1 and CDR2 are read off the germline V gene as MDHEN and SYDVKM. The CDR3 measures 12 amino acids from cysteine to phenylalanine. Only CDR3 DNA is held: 36 bases, read in frame from base 1. At diagnosis, tumor, uninvolved tumor-adjacent lung and peripheral blood were collected and then preserved as a mix of FFPE and fresh-frozen material. The immunoSEQ Assay was used to sequence TCR beta CDR3 regions from DNA. The authors processed their data as follows. T cell density was computed as TCR beta template counts normalized to usable DNA estimated by amplifying housekeeping genes. Using the preseqR package, richness was estimated by extrapolating to 120,000 templates for tissue samples and 400,000 templates for PBMC samples. Clonality was defined by subtracting Pielou's evenness from one. Differential abundance testing on productive amino-acid clonotypes, with a minimum total count of 5 and an alpha of 0.1, was used to identify tissue-enriched TCRs. The Jaccard Index and the Morisita Overlap Index were used to measure repertoire overlap between compartments. TCR beta CDR3s were clustered by GLIPH together with public tetramer-defined viral CDR3s, and at least three viral sequences plus V-gene enrichment were required for viral motifs. TCRdb holds this immuneACCESS table with in-frame rearrangements only. Some clones are missing; in checked studies, unresolved V genes explain under half, and the rest has no known cause. The D gene and trimming were derived from the DNA, and the V and J assignments and clone size from that table. The sample table lists 4,000 to 6,000 clones, around 45% of them with a count of one. Roughly 15% of the sample rests with the top ten.

This clone was observed a handful of times. The clone's antigen remains unknown. Base-call qualities are not available, and no considerably larger clone is one nucleotide away. This receptor was taken from a man aged 40 to 70 with stage I lung adenocarcinoma. The sample in question was lung tumor tissue, obtained before any cancer treatment. This sequence uses TRBV28 and TRBJ2-7; the D gene identity is not certain. The DNA reads TGTGCCATTCAGACAAACTCCTACGAGCAGTACTTC. It translates as CAIQTNSYEQYF. With all but the CDR3 taken from the reference TRBV28 and TRBJ2-7 genes, the full variable domain is: DVKVTQSSRYLVKRTGEKVFLECVQDMDHENMFWYRQDPGLGLRLIYFSYDVKMKEKGDIPEGYSVSREKKERFSLILESASTNQTSMYLCAIQTNSYEQYFGPGTRLTVT.